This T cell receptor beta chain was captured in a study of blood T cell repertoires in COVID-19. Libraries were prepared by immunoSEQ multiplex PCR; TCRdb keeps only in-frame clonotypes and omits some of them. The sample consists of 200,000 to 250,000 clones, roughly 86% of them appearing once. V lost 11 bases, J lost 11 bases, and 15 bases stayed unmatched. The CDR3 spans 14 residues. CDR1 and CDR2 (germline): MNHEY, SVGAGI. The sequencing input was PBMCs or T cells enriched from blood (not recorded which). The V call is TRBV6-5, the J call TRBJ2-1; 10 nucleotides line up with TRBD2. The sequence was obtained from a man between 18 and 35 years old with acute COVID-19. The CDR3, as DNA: TGTGCCTCCCTGGCTAGCGGGAGAACGGGTAAGCAGTTCTTC. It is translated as CASLASGRTGKQFF.